The next 30 T cell receptor beta chains were all read from a single sample in a study of T cell responses to AZD1222 COVID-19 vaccine. TCRdb's copy holds only in-frame clones and misses some; the assay was immunoSEQ multiplex PCR. The repertoire holds some 140,000 clones, with about 88% as singletons. This specimen was peripheral blood, taken on day 0 of AZD1222 vaccination. Every receptor here comes from an adult in good health.

This chain links TRBV28 with TRBJ1-1, with D unclear. Germline V gene data show CDR1 as MDHEN and CDR2 as SYDVKM. Trimming cost V 7 bases and J 3 bases, with 12 bases left between them. This CDR3 comprises 13 residues. The CDR3 DNA reads as TGTGCCAGCACAGTCCCAAGCCACACTGAAGCTTTCTTT. This gives the protein CASTVPSHTEAFF.

V is TRBV7-9 and J is TRBJ2-7; 9 nucleotides align to TRBD2. V lost 3 bases, J lost 6 bases, and 9 bases stayed unmatched. The CDR3 is 15 residues long. Germline CDR1 reads SEHNR; CDR2 reads FQNEAQ (reference sequence). CDR3 in amino acids: CASSFPAAGGPEQYF. The CDR3, as DNA: TGTGCCAGCAGCTTTCCTGCGGCGGGGGGGCCCGAGCAGTACTTC.

V is TRBV6-7 and J is TRBJ2-7; TRBD1 or TRBD2 may be the D gene (5 bases each). Being an ORF, TRBV6-7 has a function that is uncertain. The V end was cut by 6 bases, the J end by 13 bases, with 31 bases between. The CDR3 runs to 16 residues. CDR3 in DNA: TGTGCCAGCAGCCCGAACTCCGGGACCTACCACCAGAAACCTTACTTC. Protein: CASSPNSGTYHQKPYF.

V is TRBV7-8 and J is TRBJ1-2; no reliable D call. Germline assignment: CDR1 SGHVS and CDR2 FQNEAQ. This CDR3 has 14 residues. The V and J ends lost 5 bases and 2 bases respectively, with 12 bases between them. For the CDR3, the DNA is TGTGCCAGCAGCCATCCGGTCGGCAACTATGGCTACACCTTC. The encoded protein is CASSHPVGNYGYTF.

The rearrangement links TRBV10-3 to TRBJ1-6, with TRBD1 matching 10 bases. Germline V gene data show CDR1 as ENHRY and CDR2 as SYGVKD. V trimming: 8 bases; J trimming: 7 bases; junction bases outside the gene matches: 8. The CDR3 has 15 residues. CDR3 DNA sequence: TGTGCCATCGGGGGGACAGGGGATAGGAATTCACCCCTCCACTTT. Protein: CAIGGTGDRNSPLHF.

V is TRBV28 and J is TRBJ1-4; 8 nucleotides line up with TRBD1. Trimming at V came to 5 bases and at J to 3 bases, leaving 5 bases not matched to a gene. The CDR3 extends over 15 amino acids. Germline values: CDR1 MDHEN, CDR2 SYDVKM. CDR3 in DNA: TGTGCCAGCAGTCCTCCAGGGGGCCCTAATGAAAAACTGTTTTTT. Translating it yields CASSPPGGPNEKLFF.

The chain couples TRBV7-2 to TRBJ1-3, with 11 bases identical to TRBD1. The CDR3 sequence is 19 residues long. Germline CDR1 reads SGHTA; CDR2 reads FQGNSA. Trimming took 6 bases from V and 2 from J; bases not matched to a gene: 15. The CDR3, as DNA: TGTGCCAGCAGTTCGGTATTCAAGACGGGACAGGGGGCTGGAAACACCATATATTTT. This gives the protein CASSSVFKTGQGAGNTIYF.

The genes are TRBV6-5 and TRBJ1-1; D call uncertain. In germline, CDR1 is MNHEY, CDR2 SVGAGI. With 10 bases removed from V and 4 bases from J, the gap between germline ends came to 22 bases. This CDR3 comprises 15 residues. CDR3 coding DNA: TGTGCCACTAAAGTTGGGTCGGGAATCCTCACTGAAGCTTTCTTT. It specifies CATKVGSGILTEAFF.

The chain is built from TRBV11-2 and TRBJ1-4; no clear D gene. V shed 5 bases and J shed 8 bases, with 18 bases lying between them. The CDR3 totals 15 residues. Looked up from germline, CDR1 is SGHAT and CDR2 is FQNNGV. The CDR3 coding sequence is TGTGCCAGCAGCCCACGGACGGACCTCGGGGAAAAACTGTTTTTT. Encoded protein: CASSPRTDLGEKLFF.

Only a few counts were recorded for this clone. The chain employs TRBV2 and TRBJ1-1, with D unresolved. The germline V and J ends were trimmed by 6 bases and 7 bases, with 9 bases remaining between them. This CDR3 is built from 11 residues. Per germline, CDR1 SNHLY and CDR2 FYNNEI. This chain's CDR3 is CASSPASEAFF. CDR3 DNA: TGTGCCAGCAGCCCCGCTAGTGAAGCTTTCTTT.

The chain joins TRBV20-1 to TRBJ1-4, with D hard to call. Germline V gene lookup returns CDR1 DFQATT and CDR2 SNEGSKA (reference sequence). With 3 bases removed from V and 0 bases from J, the gap between germline ends came to 11 bases. The CDR3 has 15 amino acids. The CDR3 reads CSASRPITTNEKLFF. As DNA, the CDR3 is TGCAGTGCTAGTAGGCCGATAACAACTAATGAAAAACTGTTTTTT.

CDR3 sequence: CASSYETRTNTEAFF. DNA for the CDR3: TGTGCCAGCAGTTACGAGACAAGGACGAACACTGAAGCTTTCTTT. The rearrangement uses TRBV6-5 and TRBJ1-1; D is undetermined. CDR3 size: 15 residues. Per the germline V gene, CDR1 is MNHEY and CDR2 is SVGAGI. Trimming stripped 2 bases from V and 1 base from J, with 11 bases between.

There are a few counts of this clone. The chain joins TRBV10-1 to TRBJ2-7, with 8 bases matching TRBD1. The V and J ends lost 4 bases and 4 bases, in that order; junction bases with no gene match: 9. The CDR3 sequence is 15 residues long. CDR1 and CDR2 from the germline V gene are WNHNN and SYGVQD (reference sequence). The CDR3 reads CASSGGQGNAYEQYF. CDR3 sequence (DNA): TGCGCCAGCAGTGGTGGACAGGGTAACGCTTACGAGCAGTACTTC.

The rearrangement joins TRBV7-2 to TRBJ1-6; no firm D call. Germline V gene data show CDR1 as SGHTA and CDR2 as FQGNSA. The V end was cut by 6 bases, the J end by 0 bases, with 12 bases between. This CDR3 is built from 16 residues. CDR3 coding DNA: TGTGCCAGCAGACGGCTAGGGAGCTCCTATAATTCACCCCTCCACTTT. This gives the protein CASRRLGSSYNSPLHF.

The chain recombines TRBV29-1 with TRBJ1-1; weak D call: TRBD1 (5 bases). V gave up 2 bases and J gave up 6 bases, with 10 bases separating them. The CDR3 has 12 amino acids. Germline V gene sequence: CDR1 SQVTM, CDR2 ANQGSEA. The CDR3 loop is CSVERDSAEAFF. DNA of the CDR3: TGCAGCGTTGAACGTGACAGCGCTGAAGCTTTCTTT.

V gene TRBV11-3 combines with J gene TRBJ2-5; D may correspond to TRBD1 or TRBD2 (6 bases each). CDR1 and CDR2 from the germline V gene are SGHNT and YENEEA. Trimming cost V 1 base and J 5 bases, with 17 bases left between them. The CDR3 is made up of 16 amino acids. The CDR3 here is CASSLVVGGMGETQYF. As DNA, the CDR3 is TGTGCCAGCAGCTTAGTGGTAGGGGGGATGGGGGAGACCCAGTACTTC.

On this clone: The germline gene is not matched at one end of the junction; a read error may be the cause. The V gene is TRBV3-1 (or the pseudogene TRBV3-2), the J gene TRBJ1-1; 10 bases are a match to TRBD1. CDR3 length: 17 residues. Per germline, CDR1 LGHDT and CDR2 YNNKEL (reference sequence). The CDR3 coding sequence is TGTGCCAGCAGTCAAGGACAGGGGGACCGTGGGAACACTGAAGCTTTCTTT. This codes for CASSQGQGDRGNTEAFF.

The chain couples TRBV27 to TRBJ2-7, with 7 positions matching TRBD2. Germline CDR1 reads MNHEY; CDR2 reads SMNVEV (reference sequence). CDR3 length equals 15 residues. The V gene end was trimmed by 2 bases and the J gene end by 3 bases; junction bases not matched to a gene: 7. Here the CDR3 DNA reads TGTGCCAGCAGTTTAGGGACTACCAACTACTACGAGCAGTACTTC. Translated: CASSLGTTNYYEQYF.

The V gene is TRBV12-5, the J gene TRBJ1-1, with D uncertain. V gave up 3 bases and J gave up 3 bases, with 11 bases separating them. The CDR3 is 14 residues long. Germline loops: CDR1 LGHNT, CDR2 FRNRAP. This CDR3 is CASGLGQRDTEAFF. CDR3 bases: TGTGCTAGTGGTTTAGGGCAGCGGGACACTGAAGCTTTCTTT.

The rearrangement uses TRBV30 and TRBJ2-2; no clear D gene. This CDR3 has 14 amino acids. Germline CDR1 is GTSNPN and CDR2 is SVGIG (reference sequence). Trimming removed 3 bases from V and 1 base from J, with 9 bases in between. The DNA for the CDR3 is TGTGCCTGGAGGGTTTTCGGGAACACCGGGGAGCTGTTTTTT. The encoded protein is CAWRVFGNTGELFF.

The rearrangement links TRBV18 to TRBJ1-2; D perhaps matches TRBD1 (5 bases). Per germline, CDR1 KGHSH and CDR2 LQKENI. Trimming shortened V by 6 bases and J by 6 bases, and 11 bases separated the two germline ends. The CDR3 has 12 residues. This CDR3 reads CASSSGTDGYTF. In DNA form, the CDR3 reads TGTGCCAGCTCCTCAGGGACCGATGGCTACACCTTC.

The CDR3 DNA sequence: TGTGCCAGCTCACCCTCATCGCAAGGTGTCAGCAATCAGCCCCAGCATTTT. It translates to CASSPSSQGVSNQPQHF. V and J are TRBV18 and TRBJ1-5; D gene uncertain. Germline V lookup: CDR1 KGHSH, CDR2 LQKENI. V was trimmed by 3 bases and J by 1 base, leaving 16 bases between them. This CDR3 contains 17 residues.

V usage is TRBV3-1 (or the pseudogene TRBV3-2) and J usage is TRBJ2-2, with 9 nucleotides matching TRBD1. This CDR3 has 15 residues. Looked up from germline, CDR1 is LGHDT and CDR2 is YNNKEL (reference sequence). Losses at the gene ends were 4 bases for V and 7 bases for J; bases not matched to a gene: 7. The CDR3 DNA reads as TGTGCCAGCAGCCCCGGGACAGGGTATGTCGGGGAGCTGTTTTTT. It yields the protein CASSPGTGYVGELFF.

This chain connects TRBV30 to TRBJ1-2; tentative D call: TRBD1 (5 bases). The germline V gene has CDR1 GTSNPN and CDR2 SVGIG (reference sequence). CDR3 length: 12 amino acids. V was trimmed by 2 bases and J by 5 bases, leaving 9 bases between them. The CDR3 loop reads CAWSSRVYGYTF. DNA of the CDR3: TGTGCCTGGAGTTCCAGGGTATATGGCTACACCTTC. Combining the CDR3 with reference TRBV30 and TRBJ1-2 gives the whole variable domain SQTIHQWPATLVQPVGSPLSLECTVEGTSNPNLYWYRQAAGRGLQLLFYSVGIGQISSEVPQNLSASRPQDRQFILSSKKLLLSDSGFYLCAWSSRVYGYTFGSGTRLTVV.

The chain joins TRBV12-3 or TRBV12-4 to TRBJ1-1, with 7 bases fitting TRBD1. V lost 8 bases, J lost 7 bases, and 10 bases stayed unmatched. This CDR3 has 13 residues. The CDR3 bases are TGTGCCAGCGCCAGGACAGGCAAGGATGAAGCTTTCTTT. It yields the protein CASARTGKDEAFF.

The V and J genes are TRBV7-3 and TRBJ2-7, with 7 bases identical to TRBD1. The germline CDR1 and CDR2 sequences are SGHTA and FQGTGA. The CDR3 consists of 14 residues. Germline trimming cut 2 bases from V and 7 bases from J; bases unmatched to any gene: 8. The DNA of the CDR3 is TGTGCCAGCAGCTTAGTTCCAGGGGGACGAGAGCAGTACTTC. Translation: CASSLVPGGREQYF.

The chain links TRBV5-1 to TRBJ1-4; 11 bases are a match to TRBD1. V was clipped by 2 bases and J by 8 bases; unmatched bases: 11. Germline V CDR1 and CDR2: SGHRS, YFSETQ. The CDR3 length is 17 residues. The CDR3 coding sequence is TGCGCCAGCAGCTTCGGACAGGGGGCGCTTTCAGGGGAAAAACTGTTTTTT. Its protein is CASSFGQGALSGEKLFF.

V gene TRBV6-5 combines with J gene TRBJ1-1, with a possible D match to TRBD1 (5 bases). The CDR3 length is 15 residues. The germline V gene has CDR1 MNHEY and CDR2 SVGAGI. V was clipped by 7 bases and J by 1 base, with 16 bases between them. In DNA, the CDR3 is TGTGCCAGCACCCCGGGGCGGACCTCGAACACTGAAGCTTTCTTT. Residues: CASTPGRTSNTEAFF.

The chain carries TRBV30 and TRBJ1-2; D is unclear. Trimming took off 0 bases at V and 3 bases at J, with 20 bases between the two ends. The CDR3 is made up of 17 amino acids. CDR1 GTSNPN and CDR2 SVGIG come from the germline V gene (reference sequence). The chain's CDR3 is CAWSVIRSGPLDYGYTF. The CDR3 region has the DNA TGTGCCTGGAGTGTAATTCGTTCAGGCCCTCTAGACTATGGCTACACCTTC. The variable domain in full, completed from reference TRBV30 and TRBJ1-2, reads SQTIHQWPATLVQPVGSPLSLECTVEGTSNPNLYWYRQAAGRGLQLLFYSVGIGQISSEVPQNLSASRPQDRQFILSSKKLLLSDSGFYLCAWSVIRSGPLDYGYTFGSGTRLTVV.

With respect to this clone: The sample carries other DNA sequences with the same CDR3. This chain uses TRBV5-1 with TRBJ1-2; D not certain. This CDR3 is built from 14 residues. Germline CDR1 SGHRS, CDR2 YFSETQ. The V end was cut by 0 bases, the J end by 0 bases, with 6 bases between. The CDR3 DNA follows: TGCGCCAGCAGCTTGGGCCAGGCTAACTATGGCTACACCTTC. It yields the protein CASSLGQANYGYTF.